This T cell receptor (beta chain) was recorded in a study of T cells in localized non-small cell lung cancer. Profiled with immunoSEQ multiplex PCR; TCRdb holds only in-frame clones, not every one. The sample yields some 10,000 clones, around 45% seen once. Only one count was recorded for this clone. The antigen is unknown. General observations from the study: Adjacent lung had a median roughly 61 of the 100 largest tumor clones. Those with higher blood T cell density had longer overall survival. Analysis by sequencing included only one tumor region, so heterogeneity remains possible.

J was trimmed by 4 bases and V by 6 bases; bases with no gene match: 4. The CDR3 runs 13 residues. CDR1 and CDR2 from the germline V gene are LNHDA and SQIVND (reference sequence). The origin of this receptor is a woman aged 40-70 years with stage II squamous cell lung carcinoma. The specimen comprised lymph node tissue, sampled before any cancer treatment. V usage is TRBV19 and J usage is TRBJ1-2, with 8 bases identical to TRBD1. The CDR3 sequence: CASSRTGSYGYTF. The CDR3 DNA reads TGTGCCAGTAGCCGGACAGGGTCCTATGGCTACACCTTC.